Listed below are T cell receptor beta chains from one sample, sequenced in a study of beta chain features in type 1 diabetes. Assay: immunoSEQ multiplex PCR; the TCRdb copy retains only in-frame clones and omits some. The sample contains about 930,000 clones, about a sixth of which appear only once. Sequenced input: naive CD4+ T cells from blood. Receptors originate from a woman aged 18-29 years in good health. Both conserved end residues are part of each CDR3. A D gene is named only where the DNA matches it firmly. Expanded clones get a size class; other rows say once, few or many, or leave the size out.

v_gene: TRBV2; d_gene: .; len: 15; j_gene: TRBJ2-3; abundance: few; CDR3aa: CASSAERANTDTQYF; CDR3nt: TGTGCCAGCAGTGCGGAGCGGGCCAACACAGATACGCAGTATTTT
v_gene: TRBV4-3; d_gene: TRBD2; len: 15; j_gene: TRBJ2-7; abundance: .; CDR3aa: CASSQNAGLASEQYF; CDR3nt: TGCGCCAGCAGCCAGAACGCTGGACTAGCCTCCGAGCAGTACTTC
v_gene: TRBV7-9; d_gene: .; len: 16; j_gene: TRBJ2-1; abundance: few; CDR3aa: CASSPQDGTSYNEQFF; CDR3nt: TGTGCCAGCAGCCCCCAGGACGGGACCTCCTACAATGAGCAGTTCTTC
v_gene: TRBV10-3; d_gene: TRBD2; len: 16; j_gene: TRBJ2-5; abundance: few; CDR3aa: CAISGPTSGHQETQYF; CDR3nt: TGTGCCATCAGTGGTCCGACTAGCGGGCACCAAGAGACCCAGTACTTC
v_gene: TRBV4-1; d_gene: TRBD1; len: 15; j_gene: TRBJ2-1; abundance: few; CDR3aa: CASSQETYRGHEQFF; CDR3nt: TGCGCCAGCAGCCAAGAAACTTACAGGGGGCATGAGCAGTTCTTC
v_gene: TRBV5-4; d_gene: TRBD1; len: 14; j_gene: TRBJ1-2; abundance: .; CDR3aa: CASSQGTDNYGYTF; CDR3nt: TGTGCCAGCAGCCAAGGGACAGACAACTATGGCTACACCTTC
v_gene: TRBV2; d_gene: TRBD2; len: 16; j_gene: TRBJ2-3; abundance: .; CDR3aa: CASTAGTSGISGTQYF; CDR3nt: TGTGCCAGCACCGCCGGGACTAGCGGGATTAGTGGTACGCAGTATTTT
v_gene: TRBV7-2; d_gene: .; len: 14; j_gene: TRBJ2-5; abundance: few; CDR3aa: CASSLVIRDETQYF; CDR3nt: TGTGCCAGCAGCTTAGTCATCAGGGATGAGACCCAGTACTTC
v_gene: TRBV7-3; d_gene: TRBD2; len: 15; j_gene: TRBJ2-1; abundance: few; CDR3aa: CASSSAGESYNEQFF; CDR3nt: TGTGCCAGCAGCTCAGCGGGAGAAAGCTACAATGAGCAGTTCTTC
v_gene: TRBV4-2; d_gene: TRBD1; len: 17; j_gene: TRBJ1-4; abundance: few; CDR3aa: CASSRRSDRTGNEKLFF; CDR3nt: TGTGCCAGCAGCCGCAGGTCAGATAGGACAGGGAATGAAAAACTGTTTTTT
v_gene: TRBV7-9; d_gene: .; len: 14; j_gene: TRBJ2-1; abundance: .; CDR3aa: CASSSSDRLNEQFF; CDR3nt: TGTGCCAGCAGCTCGTCTGACAGGCTCAATGAGCAGTTCTTC
v_gene: TRBV28; d_gene: TRBD2; len: 13; j_gene: TRBJ2-3; abundance: few; CDR3aa: CAGGLAGADTQYF; CDR3nt: TGTGCCGGGGGACTAGCGGGAGCAGATACGCAGTATTTT
v_gene: TRBV19; d_gene: .; len: 17; j_gene: TRBJ1-2; abundance: few; CDR3aa: CASSIIPSDWGNYGYTF; CDR3nt: TGTGCCAGTAGTATTATCCCTTCTGACTGGGGGAACTATGGCTACACCTTC
v_gene: TRBV5-4; d_gene: TRBD2; len: 15; j_gene: TRBJ2-1; abundance: few; CDR3aa: CASSLEGTSYNEQFF; CDR3nt: TGTGCCAGCAGCTTGGAAGGGACTAGTTACAATGAGCAGTTCTTC
v_gene: TRBV6-5; d_gene: .; len: 12; j_gene: TRBJ1-2; abundance: .; CDR3aa: CASKWGIYGYTF; CDR3nt: TGTGCCAGCAAGTGGGGTATTTATGGCTACACCTTC
v_gene: TRBV5-4; d_gene: TRBD2; len: 15; j_gene: TRBJ2-1; abundance: few; CDR3aa: CASSLVGTTRGEQFF; CDR3nt: TGTGCCAGCAGCTTGGTAGGGACTACCCGGGGTGAGCAGTTCTTC
v_gene: TRBV29-1; d_gene: .; len: 13; j_gene: TRBJ2-3; abundance: .; CDR3aa: CSVEGSGTDTQYF; CDR3nt: TGCAGCGTTGAAGGGTCGGGGACAGATACGCAGTATTTT
v_gene: TRBV18; d_gene: TRBD2; len: 14; j_gene: TRBJ2-7; abundance: few; CDR3aa: CASSKASGSNEQYF; CDR3nt: TGTGCCAGCTCAAAAGCTAGCGGGAGCAACGAGCAGTACTTC
v_gene: TRBV7-2; d_gene: .; len: 12; j_gene: TRBJ2-7; abundance: few; CDR3aa: CASSFTSYEQYF; CDR3nt: TGTGCCAGCAGCTTTACGTCGTACGAGCAGTACTTC
v_gene: TRBV18; d_gene: .; len: 13; j_gene: TRBJ2-3; abundance: .; CDR3aa: CASSRAPPDTQYF; CDR3nt: TGTGCCAGCTCAAGGGCGCCGCCGGATACGCAGTATTTT
v_gene: TRBV7-9; d_gene: .; len: 13; j_gene: TRBJ2-5; abundance: .; CDR3aa: CASSPTMMETQYF; CDR3nt: TGTGCCAGCAGTCCCACAATGATGGAGACCCAGTACTTC
v_gene: TRBV9; d_gene: TRBD2; len: 15; j_gene: TRBJ2-7; abundance: .; CDR3aa: CASSVHHSGNYEQYF; CDR3nt: TGTGCCAGCAGCGTTCATCATAGCGGGAACTACGAGCAGTACTTC
v_gene: TRBV19; d_gene: TRBD1; len: 15; j_gene: TRBJ2-1; abundance: few; CDR3aa: CASQRVWTGDNEQFF; CDR3nt: TGTGCCAGCCAGCGTGTTTGGACAGGGGACAATGAGCAGTTCTTC
v_gene: TRBV10-3; d_gene: .; len: 13; j_gene: TRBJ2-5; abundance: .; CDR3aa: CAISDMQQETQYF; CDR3nt: TGTGCCATCAGTGATATGCAACAAGAGACCCAGTACTTC
v_gene: TRBV28; d_gene: .; len: 15; j_gene: TRBJ1-5; abundance: .; CDR3aa: CASSFRGRSNQPQHF; CDR3nt: TGTGCCAGCAGTTTTAGAGGGCGAAGCAATCAGCCCCAGCATTTT
v_gene: TRBV10-3; d_gene: .; len: 18; j_gene: TRBJ2-2; abundance: .; CDR3aa: CAISESFVGRAGTGELFF; CDR3nt: TGTGCCATCAGTGAGTCCTTTGTCGGGCGAGCGGGCACCGGGGAGCTGTTTTTT
v_gene: TRBV15; d_gene: .; len: 16; j_gene: TRBJ1-3; abundance: .; CDR3aa: CATSREAAVSGNTIYF; CDR3nt: TGTGCCACCAGCAGAGAGGCAGCGGTCTCTGGAAACACCATATATTTT
v_gene: TRBV5-1; d_gene: .; len: 14; j_gene: TRBJ1-5; abundance: .; CDR3aa: CASSLVPGRQPQHF; CDR3nt: TGCGCCAGCAGCTTGGTTCCAGGGCGTCAGCCCCAGCATTTT
v_gene: TRBV13; d_gene: TRBD1; len: 14; j_gene: TRBJ1-2; abundance: .; CDR3aa: CASSSTGGGAGYTF; CDR3nt: TGTGCCAGCAGCTCGACAGGGGGAGGTGCTGGCTACACCTTC
v_gene: TRBV7-8; d_gene: TRBD2; len: 19; j_gene: TRBJ2-1; abundance: few; CDR3aa: CASSHHHFFRGRTYNEQFF; CDR3nt: TGTGCCAGCAGCCACCATCATTTTTTCCGCGGGAGGACTTACAATGAGCAGTTCTTC
v_gene: TRBV19; d_gene: .; len: 12; j_gene: TRBJ2-1; abundance: few; CDR3aa: CASSGQWREQFF; CDR3nt: TGTGCCAGTAGCGGACAGTGGCGTGAGCAGTTCTTC
v_gene: TRBV28; d_gene: TRBD2; len: 15; j_gene: TRBJ2-3; abundance: few; CDR3aa: CASSRLAGGTDTQYF; CDR3nt: TGTGCCAGCAGTAGACTAGCGGGGGGGACAGATACGCAGTATTTT
v_gene: TRBV9; d_gene: TRBD2; len: 15; j_gene: TRBJ2-1; abundance: .; CDR3aa: CASSVSGTIFNEQFF; CDR3nt: TGTGCCAGCAGCGTTAGCGGGACAATTTTTAATGAGCAGTTCTTC
v_gene: TRBV2; d_gene: .; len: 13; j_gene: TRBJ2-5; abundance: .; CDR3aa: CASRQKNQETQYF; CDR3nt: TGTGCCAGCCGACAGAAGAACCAAGAGACCCAGTACTTC
v_gene: TRBV5-4; d_gene: TRBD2; len: 18; j_gene: TRBJ2-7; abundance: few; CDR3aa: CASSQRGTGLAGVYEQYF; CDR3nt: TGTGCCAGCAGCCAACGTGGGACTGGGCTAGCGGGAGTATACGAGCAGTACTTC
v_gene: TRBV9; d_gene: TRBD2; len: 17; j_gene: TRBJ2-3; abundance: few; CDR3aa: CASSVLSSGRVSDTQYF; CDR3nt: TGTGCCAGCAGCGTTCTCTCTAGCGGGAGAGTTTCAGATACGCAGTATTTT
v_gene: TRBV5-8; d_gene: .; len: 14; j_gene: TRBJ1-5; abundance: .; CDR3aa: CASSGGGSGQPQHF; CDR3nt: TGTGCCAGCAGCGGGGGGGGCTCCGGTCAGCCCCAGCATTTT
v_gene: TRBV5-6; d_gene: .; len: 10; j_gene: TRBJ2-5; abundance: few; CDR3aa: CASPGRAQYF; CDR3nt: TGTGCCAGTCCCGGAAGGGCCCAGTACTTC
v_gene: TRBV5-1; d_gene: .; len: 11; j_gene: TRBJ2-2; abundance: .; CDR3aa: CASSFSGELFF; CDR3nt: TGCGCCAGCAGCTTCTCCGGGGAGCTGTTTTTT
v_gene: TRBV10-3; d_gene: TRBD1; len: 16; j_gene: TRBJ2-7; abundance: .; CDR3aa: CAIRTDLGTDSYEQYF; CDR3nt: TGTGCCATCAGAACCGATCTGGGGACAGATTCCTACGAGCAGTACTTC
v_gene: TRBV27; d_gene: TRBD1; len: 18; j_gene: TRBJ1-5; abundance: .; CDR3aa: CASSLLGQGANSNQPQHF; CDR3nt: TGTGCCAGCAGTTTACTCGGACAGGGGGCGAATAGCAATCAGCCCCAGCATTTT
v_gene: TRBV28; d_gene: .; len: 13; j_gene: TRBJ2-5; abundance: .; CDR3aa: CASTPDNQETQYF; CDR3nt: TGTGCCAGCACCCCAGACAACCAAGAGACCCAGTACTTC
v_gene: TRBV4-2; d_gene: TRBD2; len: 16; j_gene: TRBJ2-3; abundance: few; CDR3aa: CASSPLGLESADTQYF; CDR3nt: TGTGCCAGCAGCCCACTGGGACTAGAGTCAGCTGATACGCAGTATTTT
v_gene: TRBV7-8; d_gene: .; len: 14; j_gene: TRBJ2-2; abundance: few; CDR3aa: CASRMGSITGELFF; CDR3nt: TGTGCCAGCAGGATGGGTAGTATCACCGGGGAGCTGTTTTTT
v_gene: TRBV20-1; d_gene: .; len: 11; j_gene: TRBJ2-7; abundance: .; CDR3aa: CTAGMVNEQYF; CDR3nt: TGCACGGCAGGGATGGTCAACGAGCAGTACTTC
v_gene: TRBV5-1; d_gene: .; len: 15; j_gene: TRBJ2-2; abundance: few; CDR3aa: CASSAALLGTGELFF; CDR3nt: TGCGCCAGCAGCGCAGCCTTGCTGGGCACCGGGGAGCTGTTTTTT
v_gene: TRBV11-2; d_gene: TRBD1; len: 15; j_gene: TRBJ2-5; abundance: few; CDR3aa: CASSGQGTLKWTQYF; CDR3nt: TGTGCCAGCAGCGGACAGGGGACCCTGAAGTGGACCCAGTACTTC
v_gene: TRBV19; d_gene: TRBD1; len: 13; j_gene: TRBJ2-4; abundance: few; CDR3aa: CASLGQGKNIQYF; CDR3nt: TGTGCCAGTCTCGGACAGGGGAAAAACATTCAGTACTTC
v_gene: TRBV10-3; d_gene: .; len: 13; j_gene: TRBJ1-4; abundance: .; CDR3aa: CAILGGANEKLFF; CDR3nt: TGTGCCATATTAGGGGGGGCTAATGAAAAACTGTTTTTT
v_gene: TRBV25-1; d_gene: .; len: 15; j_gene: TRBJ1-2; abundance: few; CDR3aa: CASSEFLGVNYGYTF; CDR3nt: TGTGCCAGCAGTGAATTTTTGGGGGTGAACTATGGCTACACCTTC
v_gene: TRBV13; d_gene: .; len: 14; j_gene: TRBJ2-7; abundance: few; CDR3aa: CASSLAGFSYEQYF; CDR3nt: TGTGCCAGCAGCTTAGCGGGCTTCTCCTACGAGCAGTACTTC